The present T cell receptor beta chain was sequenced within a study of T cell changes during pregnancy in multiple sclerosis. Repertoires were generated with immunoSEQ multiplex PCR, while TCRdb's copy carries only in-frame clones and drops some. The table has 85,000 to 100,000 clones, about 93% seen once; the top ten hold over 0.85%. The starting material was peripheral blood, obtained after pregnancy. The clonotype was recovered from a female donor with multiple sclerosis, enrolled in a pregnancy study.

The CDR3 DNA reads as TGTGCCAGCAGACGAGACAGCACTACTGAAGCTTTCTTT. It encodes CASRRDSTTEAFF. This chain connects TRBV6-1 to TRBJ1-1, with D tentatively TRBD1 (5 bases). Germline V gene lookup returns CDR1 MNHNS and CDR2 SASEGT. Deletions cut 6 bases from V and 5 bases from J, with 13 bases between. The CDR3 length is 13 residues.